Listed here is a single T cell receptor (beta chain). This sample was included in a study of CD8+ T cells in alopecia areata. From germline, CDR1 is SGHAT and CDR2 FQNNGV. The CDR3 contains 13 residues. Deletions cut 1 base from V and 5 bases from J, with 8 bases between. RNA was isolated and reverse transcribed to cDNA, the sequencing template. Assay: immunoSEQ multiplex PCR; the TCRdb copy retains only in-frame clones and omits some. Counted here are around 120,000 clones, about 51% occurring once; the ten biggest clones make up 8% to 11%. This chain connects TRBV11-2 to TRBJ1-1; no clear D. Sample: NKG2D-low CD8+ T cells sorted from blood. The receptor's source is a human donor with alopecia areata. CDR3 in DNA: TGTGCCAGCAGCTTAGGGGGTCGGACTGAAGCTTTCTTT. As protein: CASSLGGRTEAFF.